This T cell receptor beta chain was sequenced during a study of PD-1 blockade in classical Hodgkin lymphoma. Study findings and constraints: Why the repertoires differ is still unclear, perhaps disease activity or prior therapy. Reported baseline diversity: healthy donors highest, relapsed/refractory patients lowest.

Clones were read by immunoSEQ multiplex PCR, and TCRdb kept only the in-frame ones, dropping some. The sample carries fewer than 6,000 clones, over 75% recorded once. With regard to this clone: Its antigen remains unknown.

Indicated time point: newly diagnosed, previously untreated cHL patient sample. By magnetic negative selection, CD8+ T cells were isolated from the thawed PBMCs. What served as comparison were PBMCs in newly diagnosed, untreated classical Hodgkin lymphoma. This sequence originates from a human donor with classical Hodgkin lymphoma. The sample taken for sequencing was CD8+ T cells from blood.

The CDR3 bases are TGCAGCGTTGAAGTCCGGAGGAATGAGCAGTTCTTC. Protein sequence: CSVEVRRNEQFF. V is TRBV29-1 and J is TRBJ2-1; D perhaps matches TRBD2 (5 bases). The germline V gene encodes CDR1 SQVTM and CDR2 ANQGSEA. This CDR3 region has 12 residues. Trimming stripped 1 base from V and 7 bases from J, with 8 bases between.